Listed below are T cell receptor beta chains from one sample, sequenced in a study of tumour-infiltrating T cells in Burkitt lymphoma. Here immunoSEQ multiplex PCR was the method, and the copy in TCRdb shows in-frame clones only, minus some. The sample includes tens of thousands of clones, 31% of them seen just once. Sequenced input: tumor tissue. The source of these receptors is a human donor with Burkitt lymphoma. CDR3s include the opening cysteine and the closing phenylalanine or tryptophan. The order of the fields is clone size, J gene, V gene, D gene, CDR3 DNA, CDR3 protein. A D gene is named only where the DNA matches it firmly. Clone size appears in some rows only: once, few, many, or a class for an expanded clone.

-,TRBJ2-1,TRBV11-3,-,TGTGCCAGCAGCCGGAACAGGAGTCCCTACAATGAGCAGTTCTTC,CASSRNRSPYNEQFF
few,TRBJ2-2,TRBV6-5,-,TGTGCCAGCACCGAACAGGGATCCACCGGGGAGCTGTTTTTT,CASTEQGSTGELFF
-,TRBJ2-5,TRBV7-9,-,TGTGCCAGCAGCCCATATAGGACGGCGAACCAAGAGACCCAGTACTTC,CASSPYRTANQETQYF
-,TRBJ1-1,TRBV14,-,TGTGCCAGCAGCCAAGGGCGGCATATGTACACTGAAGCTTTCTTT,CASSQGRHMYTEAFF
-,TRBJ1-1,TRBV21-1,-,TGTGCCAGCAGCGAAGACAGGGACTACACTGAAGCTTTCTTT,CASSEDRDYTEAFF
-,TRBJ1-4,TRBV7-9,-,TGTGCCAGCAGCGTGGCCTCGGACATTGAAAAACTGTTTTTT,CASSVASDIEKLFF
-,TRBJ1-2,TRBV9,-,TGTGCCAGCAGCCCCCACCGGAAAGAGATGGGCGGCTACACCTTC,CASSPHRKEMGGYTF
few,TRBJ1-1,TRBV6-5,-,TGTGCCAGCAGTTACTCGGGGGCGATGAACACTGAAGCTTTCTTT,CASSYSGAMNTEAFF
-,TRBJ2-3,TRBV7-2,TRBD1,TGTGCCAGCAGCTTAACAGGGGTGGGCCCAGATACGCAGTATTTT,CASSLTGVGPDTQYF
few,TRBJ2-7,TRBV9,-,TGTGCCAGCAGCGTATCCGTCAACTACGAGCAGTATTTC,CASSVSVNYEQYF
-,TRBJ2-3,TRBV4-2,-,TGTGCCAGCAGCCAAGATGTGCCCAGCACAGATACGCAGTATTTT,CASSQDVPSTDTQYF
many,TRBJ1-6,TRBV7-9,-,TGTGCCAGCAGCCCAAACTTCGGGGGACCTAATTCACCCCTCCACTTT,CASSPNFGGPNSPLHF
few,TRBJ2-6,TRBV6-1,-,TGTGCCAGCAGTGAAAGGACGGCCGTCTCTGGGGCCAACGTCCTGACTTTC,CASSERTAVSGANVLTF
-,TRBJ2-2,TRBV9,TRBD2,TGTGCCAGCAGCACCCCGCGGGGGGGTAACACCGGGGAGCTGTTTTTT,CASSTPRGGNTGELFF
-,TRBJ2-2,TRBV5-1,TRBD1,TGCGCCAGCAGCTTAGGGACAGGGCTGACCGGGGAGCTGTTTTTT,CASSLGTGLTGELFF
few,TRBJ1-1,TRBV6-1,-,TGTGCCAGCAGTGAAAGTGGGGTTGTAACTGAAGCTTTCTTT,CASSESGVVTEAFF
-,TRBJ1-2,TRBV29-1,TRBD1,TGCAGCGTTGAAGGGACAGGGGGGCCTGGCTACACCTTC,CSVEGTGGPGYTF
few,TRBJ1-1,TRBV25-1,-,TGTGCCAGCACCCAACTCGAGAACACTGAAGCTTTCTTT,CASTQLENTEAFF
-,TRBJ1-1,TRBV11-1,-,TGTGCCAGCAGCTTACGGACAATGAACACTGAAGCTTTCTTT,CASSLRTMNTEAFF
-,TRBJ1-2,TRBV19,TRBD1,TGTGCCAGTAGTTTGGAGGGACAGGCTGGCTACACCTTC,CASSLEGQAGYTF
once,TRBJ1-3,TRBV5-4,-,TGTGCCAGCAGCAACTACGGGTTCCCCGGGGAAAACACCATATATTTT,CASSNYGFPGENTIYF
-,TRBJ1-5,TRBV27,-,TGTGCCAGCAAAGAGGGTGGAAGCAATCAGCCCCAGCATTTT,CASKEGGSNQPQHF
-,TRBJ1-2,TRBV6-4,-,TGTGCCAGCAGTCTACAGGTCAGCTATGGCTACACCTTC,CASSLQVSYGYTF
few,TRBJ1-2,TRBV7-9,TRBD1,TGTGCCAGCAGCTTAGGACAGGGGGCAAGTGGCTACACCTTC,CASSLGQGASGYTF
-,TRBJ2-7,TRBV9,-,TGTGCCAGCAGCGTAGGCCCAGGGAAAGAGGAGCAGTACTTC,CASSVGPGKEEQYF
-,TRBJ1-5,TRBV28,-,TGTGCCAGCAGTTTGGATAGCAATCAGCCCCAGCATTTT,CASSLDSNQPQHF
few,TRBJ2-5,TRBV11-2,-,TGTGCCAGCAGCTTAGATGGGGGGCCTCAAGAGACCCAGTACTTC,CASSLDGGPQETQYF